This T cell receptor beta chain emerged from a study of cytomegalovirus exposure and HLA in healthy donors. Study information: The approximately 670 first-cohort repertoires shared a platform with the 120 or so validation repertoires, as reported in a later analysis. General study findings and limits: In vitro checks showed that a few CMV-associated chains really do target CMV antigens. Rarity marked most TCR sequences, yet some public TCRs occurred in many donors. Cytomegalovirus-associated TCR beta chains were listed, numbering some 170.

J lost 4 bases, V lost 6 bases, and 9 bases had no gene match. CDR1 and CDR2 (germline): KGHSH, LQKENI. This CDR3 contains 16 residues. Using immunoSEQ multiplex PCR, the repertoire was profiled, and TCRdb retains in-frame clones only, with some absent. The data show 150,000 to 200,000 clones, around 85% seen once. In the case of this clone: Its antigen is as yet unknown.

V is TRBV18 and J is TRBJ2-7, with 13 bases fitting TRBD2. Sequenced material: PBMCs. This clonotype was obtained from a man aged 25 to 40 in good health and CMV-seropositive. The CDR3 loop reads CASSPQGTSGAYEQYF. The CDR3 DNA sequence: TGTGCCAGCTCTCCTCAAGGGACTAGCGGGGCGTACGAGCAGTACTTC.